This TCR beta chain was identified during a study of cytomegalovirus exposure and HLA in healthy donors. This clone was seen only once. Antigen: not known. Study-wide points: According to a later analysis, most TCR beta chains associated with CMV appeared HLA-restricted.

13 Jbeta primers and 60 Vbeta primers were used for the PCR. TCRdb's copy holds only in-frame clones and misses some; the assay was immunoSEQ multiplex PCR. The sample gives under 100,000 clones, about four fifths of which show up once; approximately 5.6% is in the top ten. Germline values: CDR1 SNHLY, CDR2 FYNNEI. The CDR3 spans 15 residues. V gave up 10 bases and J gave up 0 bases; unmatched junction bases: 10. The receptor was isolated from a young man in good health and CMV-seropositive. Sequenced input: PBMCs. The chain carries TRBV2 and TRBJ1-2; 8 nucleotides align to TRBD1. CDR3 sequence reads: CATASDRGANYGYTF. The CDR3 DNA reads as TGTGCCACCGCCTCCGACAGGGGAGCTAACTATGGCTACACCTTC.